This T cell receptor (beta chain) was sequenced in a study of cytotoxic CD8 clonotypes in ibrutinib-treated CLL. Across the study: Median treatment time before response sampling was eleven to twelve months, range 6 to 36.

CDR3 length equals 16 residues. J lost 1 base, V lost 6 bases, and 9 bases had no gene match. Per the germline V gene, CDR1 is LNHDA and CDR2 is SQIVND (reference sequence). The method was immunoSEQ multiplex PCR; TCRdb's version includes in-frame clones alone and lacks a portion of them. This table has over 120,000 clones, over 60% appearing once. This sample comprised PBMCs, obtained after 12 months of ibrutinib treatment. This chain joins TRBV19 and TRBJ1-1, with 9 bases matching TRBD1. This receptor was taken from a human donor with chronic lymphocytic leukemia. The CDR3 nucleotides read TGTGCCAGTAGGAAAGGGACAGGGTACGGGAACACTGAAGCTTTCTTT. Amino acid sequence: CASRKGTGYGNTEAFF.